The T cell receptor (beta chain) described here comes from a study of brain T cells in children with intractable seizures. Regarding the study as a whole: Only CDR3 sequence similarity suggested viral specificity, without known HCMV serostatus.

Sequenced by immunoSEQ multiplex PCR; TCRdb stores in-frame clones only, minus some. The sample holds 300,000 to 400,000 clones; over 85% are singletons and the top ten take 5% to 7%. The CDR3 is made up of 13 amino acids. The V gene lost 4 bases and the J gene lost 2 bases, with 10 bases spanning the gap. Germline V gene sequence: CDR1 SGHDT, CDR2 YYEEEE. With regard to this clone: Its specificity is unknown.

Time point indicated: blood from clinic visit 5 months post-surgery; TSC patient then seizure free. The sequenced cases were selected for having the highest brain T cell transcript signatures. At least one anti-epileptic drug was given before surgery. This chain connects TRBV5-6 to TRBJ2-7; D may correspond to TRBD1 or TRBD2 (5 bases each). Sequenced material: peripheral blood, taken approximately 5 months after surgery. The clonotype comes from a boy less than two years old with tuberous sclerosis and intractable seizures. In nucleotides, the CDR3 is TGTGCCAGCAGCACGGGACCCACCTACGAGCAGTACTTC. It is translated as CASSTGPTYEQYF.